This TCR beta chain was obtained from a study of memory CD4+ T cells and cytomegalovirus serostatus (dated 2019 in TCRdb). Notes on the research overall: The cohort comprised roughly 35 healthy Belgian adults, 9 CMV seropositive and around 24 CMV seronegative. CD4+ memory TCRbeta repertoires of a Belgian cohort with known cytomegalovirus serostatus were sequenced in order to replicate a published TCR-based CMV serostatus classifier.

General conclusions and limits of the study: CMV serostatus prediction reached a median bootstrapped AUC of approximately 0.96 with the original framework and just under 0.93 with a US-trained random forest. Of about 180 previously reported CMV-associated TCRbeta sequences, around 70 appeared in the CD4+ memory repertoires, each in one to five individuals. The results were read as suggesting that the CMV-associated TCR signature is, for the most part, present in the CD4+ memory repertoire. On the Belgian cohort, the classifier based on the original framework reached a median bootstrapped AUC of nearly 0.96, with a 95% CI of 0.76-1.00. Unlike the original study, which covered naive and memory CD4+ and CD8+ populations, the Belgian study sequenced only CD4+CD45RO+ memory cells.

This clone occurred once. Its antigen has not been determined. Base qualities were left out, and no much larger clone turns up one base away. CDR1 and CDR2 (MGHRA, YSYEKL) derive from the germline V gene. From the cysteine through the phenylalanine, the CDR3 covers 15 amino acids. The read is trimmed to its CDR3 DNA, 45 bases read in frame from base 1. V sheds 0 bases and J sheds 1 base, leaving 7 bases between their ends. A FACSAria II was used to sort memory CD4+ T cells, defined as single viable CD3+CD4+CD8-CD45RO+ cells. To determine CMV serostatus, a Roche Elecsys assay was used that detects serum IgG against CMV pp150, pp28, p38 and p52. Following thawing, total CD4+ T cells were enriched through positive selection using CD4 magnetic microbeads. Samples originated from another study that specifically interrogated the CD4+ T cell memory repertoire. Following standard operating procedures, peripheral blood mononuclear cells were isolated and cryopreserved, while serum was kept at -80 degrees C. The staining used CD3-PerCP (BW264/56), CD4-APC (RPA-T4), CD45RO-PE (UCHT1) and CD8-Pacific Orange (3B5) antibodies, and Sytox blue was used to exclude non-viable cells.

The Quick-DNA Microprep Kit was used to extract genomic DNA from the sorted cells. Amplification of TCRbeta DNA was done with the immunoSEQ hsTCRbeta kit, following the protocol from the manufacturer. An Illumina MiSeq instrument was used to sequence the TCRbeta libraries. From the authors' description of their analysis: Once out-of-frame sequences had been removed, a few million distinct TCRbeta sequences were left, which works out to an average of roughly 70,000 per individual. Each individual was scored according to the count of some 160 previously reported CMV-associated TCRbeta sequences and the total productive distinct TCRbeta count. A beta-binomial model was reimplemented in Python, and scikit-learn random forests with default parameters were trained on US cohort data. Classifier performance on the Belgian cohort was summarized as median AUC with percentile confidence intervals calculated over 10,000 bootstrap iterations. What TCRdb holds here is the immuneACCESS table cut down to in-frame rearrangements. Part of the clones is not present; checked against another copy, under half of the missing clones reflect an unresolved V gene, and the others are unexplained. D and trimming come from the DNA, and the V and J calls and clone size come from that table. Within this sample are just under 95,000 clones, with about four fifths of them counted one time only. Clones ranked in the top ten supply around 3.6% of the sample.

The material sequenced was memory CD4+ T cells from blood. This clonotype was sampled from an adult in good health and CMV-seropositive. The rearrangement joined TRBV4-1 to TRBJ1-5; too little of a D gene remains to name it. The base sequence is TGCGCCAGCAGCCAAGATCCGCAGAGCAATCAGCCCCAGCATTTT. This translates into CASSQDPQSNQPQHF.